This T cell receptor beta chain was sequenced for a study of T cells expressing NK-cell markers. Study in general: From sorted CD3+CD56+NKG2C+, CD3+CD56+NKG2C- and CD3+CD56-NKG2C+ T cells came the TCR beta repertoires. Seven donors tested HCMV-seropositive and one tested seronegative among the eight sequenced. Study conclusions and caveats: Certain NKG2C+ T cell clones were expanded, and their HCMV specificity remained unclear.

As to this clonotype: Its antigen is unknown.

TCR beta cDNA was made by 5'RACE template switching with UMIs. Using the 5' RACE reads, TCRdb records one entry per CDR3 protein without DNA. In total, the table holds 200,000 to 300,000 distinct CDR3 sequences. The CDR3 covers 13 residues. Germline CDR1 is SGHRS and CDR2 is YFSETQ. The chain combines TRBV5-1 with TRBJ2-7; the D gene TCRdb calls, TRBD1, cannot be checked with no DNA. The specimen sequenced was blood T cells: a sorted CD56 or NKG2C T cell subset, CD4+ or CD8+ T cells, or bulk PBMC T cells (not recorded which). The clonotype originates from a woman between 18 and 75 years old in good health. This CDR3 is CASSLSGQYEQYF.